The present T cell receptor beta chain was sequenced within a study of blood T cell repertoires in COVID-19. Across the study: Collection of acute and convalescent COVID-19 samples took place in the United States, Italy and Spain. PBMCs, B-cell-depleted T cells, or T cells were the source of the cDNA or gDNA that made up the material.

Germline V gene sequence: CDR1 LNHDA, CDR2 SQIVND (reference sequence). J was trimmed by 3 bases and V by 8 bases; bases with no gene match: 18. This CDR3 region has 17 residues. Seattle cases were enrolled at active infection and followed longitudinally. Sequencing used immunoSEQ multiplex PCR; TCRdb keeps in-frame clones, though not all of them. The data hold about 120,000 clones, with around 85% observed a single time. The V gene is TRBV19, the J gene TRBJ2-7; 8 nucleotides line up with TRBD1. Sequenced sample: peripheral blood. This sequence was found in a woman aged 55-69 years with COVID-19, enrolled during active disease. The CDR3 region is CASYPTYSGTGFYEQYF. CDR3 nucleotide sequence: TGTGCCAGTTACCCGACCTACTCCGGGACAGGTTTCTACGAGCAGTACTTC.